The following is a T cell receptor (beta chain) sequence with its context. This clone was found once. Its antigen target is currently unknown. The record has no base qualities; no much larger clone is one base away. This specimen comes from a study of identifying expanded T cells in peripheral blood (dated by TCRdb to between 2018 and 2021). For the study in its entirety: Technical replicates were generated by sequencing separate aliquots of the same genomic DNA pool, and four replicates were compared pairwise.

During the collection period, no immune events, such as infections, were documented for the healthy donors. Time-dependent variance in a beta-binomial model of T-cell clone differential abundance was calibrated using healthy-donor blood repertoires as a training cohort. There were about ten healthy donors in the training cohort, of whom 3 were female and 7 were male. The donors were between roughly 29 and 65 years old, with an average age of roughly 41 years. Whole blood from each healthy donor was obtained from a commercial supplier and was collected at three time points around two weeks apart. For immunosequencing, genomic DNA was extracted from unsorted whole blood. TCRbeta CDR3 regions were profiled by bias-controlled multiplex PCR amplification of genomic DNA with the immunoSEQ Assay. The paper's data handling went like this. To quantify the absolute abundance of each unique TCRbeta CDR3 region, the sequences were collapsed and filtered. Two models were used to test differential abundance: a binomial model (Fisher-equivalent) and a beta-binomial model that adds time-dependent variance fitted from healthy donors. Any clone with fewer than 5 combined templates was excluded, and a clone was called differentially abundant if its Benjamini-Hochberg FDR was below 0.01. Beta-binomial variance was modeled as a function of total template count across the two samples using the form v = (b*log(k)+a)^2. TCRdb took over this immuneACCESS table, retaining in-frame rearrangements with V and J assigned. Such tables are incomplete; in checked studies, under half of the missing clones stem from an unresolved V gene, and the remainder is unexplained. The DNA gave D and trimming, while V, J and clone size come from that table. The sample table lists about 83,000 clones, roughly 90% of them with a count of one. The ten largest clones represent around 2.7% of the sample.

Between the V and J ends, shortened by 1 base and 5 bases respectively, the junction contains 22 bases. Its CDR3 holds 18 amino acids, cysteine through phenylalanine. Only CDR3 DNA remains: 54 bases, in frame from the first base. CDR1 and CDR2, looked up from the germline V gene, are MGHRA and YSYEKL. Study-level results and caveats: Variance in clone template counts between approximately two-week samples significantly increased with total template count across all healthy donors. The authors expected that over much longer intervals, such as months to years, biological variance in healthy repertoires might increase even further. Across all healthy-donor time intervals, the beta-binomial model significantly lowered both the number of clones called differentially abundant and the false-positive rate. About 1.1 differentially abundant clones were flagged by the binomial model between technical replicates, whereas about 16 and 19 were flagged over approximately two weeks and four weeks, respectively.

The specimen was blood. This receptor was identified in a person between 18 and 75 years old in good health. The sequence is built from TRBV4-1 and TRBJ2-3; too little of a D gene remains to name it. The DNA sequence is TGCGCCAGCAGCCAAGGCGGCTTTTTTTCGCTCGACCGAGATACGCAGTATTTT. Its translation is CASSQGGFFSLDRDTQYF.